The 10 T cell receptor beta chains reported below all come from one sample, sequenced in a study of response to subunit inactivated influenza vaccine. A single record per CDR3 protein comes from TCRdb applying MiXCR to the RT-PCR reads. The sample carries 500,000 to 700,000 distinct CDR3 sequences, 20% to 25% recorded once. These same data were also listed under a study on T cells expressing NK-cell markers. From that report: Libraries used 5'RACE template switching adding universal primer site and UMIs.

Sequences were derived from CD4+ T cells sorted from PBMCs, sampled 11 to 12 days after vaccination. The origin of the receptors is a man between 45 and 60 years old who received an inactivated influenza vaccine.

This clonotype has only a few counts. The chain carries TRBV6-1 and TRBJ2-1; 11 bases fit TRBD1. CDR1 is MNHNS, CDR2 SASEGT, per germline. The junction had 2 bases not matched to a gene; V was cut back by 4 bases and J by 3 bases. The CDR3 contains 15 residues. Here the CDR3 reads CASSGDRGSYNEQFF. CDR3 nucleotides: TGTGCCAGCAGTGGGGACAGGGGGAGCTACAATGAGCAGTTCTTC.

This clonotype was seen many times. The rearrangement joins TRBV2 to TRBJ2-3; D remains ambiguous. CDR3 length: 16 residues. CDR1 SNHLY and CDR2 FYNNEI come from the germline V gene. Between the trimmed V and J ends, which lost 1 base and 1 base, there was a span of 12 bases. Here the CDR3 reads CASSEGPRTGTDTQYF. The CDR3 coding sequence is TGTGCCAGCAGTGAAGGTCCCCGCACTGGCACAGATACGCAGTATTTT.

The table lists this clonotype with a few counts. This chain joins TRBV27 and TRBJ1-1, with unresolved D. In germline, CDR1 is MNHEY, CDR2 SMNVEV (reference sequence). The CDR3 is 13 amino acids. V was pared by 3 bases and J by 0 bases, with 5 bases between. CDR3 nucleotides: TGTGCCAGCAGTTTTAACATGAACACTGAAGCTTTCTTT. Residues: CASSFNMNTEAFF.

The gene calls are TRBV7-2 and TRBJ2-3, with D perhaps given as TRBD1 or TRBD2 (5 bases each). The CDR3 has 16 residues. V was trimmed by 1 base and J by 0 bases, leaving 11 bases between them. CDR1 is SGHTA, CDR2 FQGNSA, per germline. The CDR3 here is CASSLVGVTSTDTQYF. In DNA, the CDR3 is TGTGCCAGCAGCTTAGTGGGGGTTACTAGCACAGATACGCAGTATTTT.

The chain is built from TRBV20-1 and TRBJ1-1, with 7 nucleotides matching TRBD1. Trimming took 0 bases from V and 1 from J; bases not matched to a gene: 14. This CDR3 has 18 residues. CDR1 is DFQATT and CDR2 is SNEGSKA in the germline V gene (reference sequence). CDR3 loop: CSARDRTGGYYGNTEAFF. In DNA, the CDR3 is TGCAGTGCTAGAGATAGGACAGGCGGTTATTATGGGAACACTGAAGCTTTCTTT.

This clonotype was found once. V and J are TRBV11-2 and TRBJ2-3, with D unresolved. There are 17 residues in the CDR3. CDR1 is SGHAT, CDR2 FQNNGV, per germline. The ends were cut back, 0 bases at V and 4 bases at J, with 17 bases in the middle. The CDR3 coding sequence is TGTGCCAGCAGCTTAGATGGGATCGGTATTAGCTCAGATACGCAGTATTTT. Protein product: CASSLDGIGISSDTQYF.

This clonotype was seen only a few times. This chain links TRBV5-6 with TRBJ2-1; TRBD2 might be the D (5 bases). The CDR3 consists of 11 residues. Germline V gives CDR1 SGHDT, CDR2 YYEEEE. Trimming cost V 3 bases and J 7 bases, with 5 bases left between them. In DNA, the CDR3 is TGTGCCAGCAGCTGGGAGAATGAGCAGTTCTTC. This sequence encodes CASSWENEQFF.

In its sample, this clonotype was seen a few times. The chain links TRBV28 to TRBJ1-5, with 8 bases that match TRBD1. V was pared by 5 bases and J by 8 bases, with 8 bases of the junction left unmatched. CDR3 length equals 14 residues. Germline lookup yields CDR1 MDHEN and CDR2 SYDVKM. The CDR3 reads CASSLGQVGKPQHF. CDR3 bases: TGTGCCAGCAGTCTGGGACAGGTTGGAAAGCCCCAGCATTTT.

This clonotype was observed a few times. This chain uses TRBV7-9 with TRBJ2-3; TRBD2 matches 8 bases. Germline trimming cut 5 bases from V and 3 bases from J; bases unmatched to any gene: 7. Per the germline V gene, CDR1 is SEHNR and CDR2 is FQNEAQ (reference sequence). The CDR3 spans 15 residues. The CDR3: CASSPRGGGTDTQYF. The CDR3, as DNA: TGTGCCAGCAGCCCCCGGGGGGGAGGTACAGATACGCAGTATTTT.

The rearrangement uses TRBV9 and TRBJ2-1; 7 bases align to TRBD2. The CDR3 sequence is 15 residues long. The ends lost 4 bases at V and 6 bases at J; junction bases unmatched: 10. The germline gives CDR1 SGDLS, CDR2 YYNGEE. The CDR3 here is CASSSRDYGPNEQFF. CDR3 sequence (DNA): TGTGCCAGCAGCTCCCGGGACTACGGACCCAATGAGCAGTTCTTC. Together with reference TRBV9 and TRBJ2-1, the CDR3 gives the full variable domain: DSGVTQTPKHLITATGQRVTLRCSPRSGDLSVYWYQQSLDQGLQFLIQYYNGEERAKGNILERFSAQQFPDLHSELNLSSLELGDSALYFCASSSRDYGPNEQFFGPGTRLTVL.